The TCR beta chain under discussion was sequenced for a study of CD8+ T cells in alopecia areata. Study context: Scoring of severity for treated patients was based on percentage of affected scalp area. The study, taken as a whole, reports: Many expanded lesional clones persisted in scalp and blood during tofacitinib. Alphabeta T cells residing in normal skin are also sequenced in scalp samples.

The treatment denotes: oral pan-JAK inhibitor, 5-10 mg twice daily. Peripheral blood and lesional scalp punch biopsies came from alopecia areata patients. The germline gives CDR1 SEHNR, CDR2 FQNEAQ (reference sequence). This CDR3 contains 12 residues. Trimming removed 8 bases from V and 6 bases from J, with 10 bases in between. A word on this clone: The antigen is unknown.

Reverse transcription of extracted RNA yielded cDNA, which provided the sequencing template. The data were produced by immunoSEQ multiplex PCR, yet TCRdb's version contains in-frame clones alone and is incomplete. The data show 200,000 to 250,000 clones, roughly 56% seen once. The sample was CD4+ T cells sorted from blood, taken at week 4, from a patient treated with tofacitinib. This chain uses TRBV7-9 with TRBJ2-2; no reliable D call. The clonotype comes from a human donor with alopecia areata. CDR3 coding DNA: TGTGCCAGCGGCACCCTGCCCGGGGAGCTGTTTTTT. Its translation: CASGTLPGELFF.